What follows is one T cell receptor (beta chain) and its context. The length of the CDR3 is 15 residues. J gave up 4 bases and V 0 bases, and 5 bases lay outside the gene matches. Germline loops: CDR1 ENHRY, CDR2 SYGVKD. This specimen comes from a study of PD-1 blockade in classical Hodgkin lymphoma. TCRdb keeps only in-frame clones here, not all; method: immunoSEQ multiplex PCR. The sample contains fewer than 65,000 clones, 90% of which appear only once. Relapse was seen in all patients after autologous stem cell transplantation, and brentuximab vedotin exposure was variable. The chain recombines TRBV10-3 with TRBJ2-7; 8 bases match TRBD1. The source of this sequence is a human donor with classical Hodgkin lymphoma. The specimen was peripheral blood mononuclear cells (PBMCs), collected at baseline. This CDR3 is CAISESAGGDYEQYF. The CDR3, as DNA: TGTGCCATCAGTGAGTCGGCAGGGGGCGATTACGAGCAGTACTTC.